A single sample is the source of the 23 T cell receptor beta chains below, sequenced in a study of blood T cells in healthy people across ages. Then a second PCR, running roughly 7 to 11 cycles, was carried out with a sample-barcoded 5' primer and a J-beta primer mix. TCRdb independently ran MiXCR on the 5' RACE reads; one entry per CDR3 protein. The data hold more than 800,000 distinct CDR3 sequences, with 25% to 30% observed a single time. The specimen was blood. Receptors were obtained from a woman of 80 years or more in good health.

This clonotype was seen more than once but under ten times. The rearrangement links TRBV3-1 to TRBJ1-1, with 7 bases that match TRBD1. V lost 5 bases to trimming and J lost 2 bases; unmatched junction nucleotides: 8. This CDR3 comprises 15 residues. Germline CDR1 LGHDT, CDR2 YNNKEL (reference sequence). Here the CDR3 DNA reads TGTGCCAGCAGCGTTAGGGGGCTTAGAAACACTGAAGCTTTCTTT. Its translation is CASSVRGLRNTEAFF.

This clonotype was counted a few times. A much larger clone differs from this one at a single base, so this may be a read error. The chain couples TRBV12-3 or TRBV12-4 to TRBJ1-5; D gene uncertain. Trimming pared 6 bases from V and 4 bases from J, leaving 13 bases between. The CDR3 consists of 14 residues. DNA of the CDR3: TGTGCCAGCAGGTTTGGAGGCTTAAATCAGCCCCAGCATTTT. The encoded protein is CASRFGGLNQPQHF.

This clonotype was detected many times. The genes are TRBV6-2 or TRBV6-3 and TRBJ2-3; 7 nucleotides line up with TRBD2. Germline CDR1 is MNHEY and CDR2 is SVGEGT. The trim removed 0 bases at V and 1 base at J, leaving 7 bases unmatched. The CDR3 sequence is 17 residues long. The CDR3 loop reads CASSYSTGGGRTDTQYF. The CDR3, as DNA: TGTGCCAGCAGTTACTCGACGGGCGGGGGACGCACAGATACGCAGTATTTT.

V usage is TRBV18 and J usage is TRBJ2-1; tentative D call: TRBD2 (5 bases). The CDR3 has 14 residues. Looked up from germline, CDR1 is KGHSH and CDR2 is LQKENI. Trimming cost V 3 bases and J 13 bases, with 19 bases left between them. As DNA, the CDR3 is TGTGCCAGCTCACCCCGGGAATTGCAAGAGACCCAGTTCTTC. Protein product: CASSPRELQETQFF.

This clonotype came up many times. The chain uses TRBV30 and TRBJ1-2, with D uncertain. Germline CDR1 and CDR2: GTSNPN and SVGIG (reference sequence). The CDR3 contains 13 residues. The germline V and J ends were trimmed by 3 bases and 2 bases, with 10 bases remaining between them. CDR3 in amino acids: CAWRVFRNYGYTF. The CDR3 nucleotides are TGTGCCTGGAGGGTCTTTAGGAACTATGGCTACACCTTC.

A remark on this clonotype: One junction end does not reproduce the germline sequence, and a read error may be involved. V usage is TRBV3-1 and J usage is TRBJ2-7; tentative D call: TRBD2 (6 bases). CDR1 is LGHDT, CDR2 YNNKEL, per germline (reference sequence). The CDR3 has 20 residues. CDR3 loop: CASNQDRAGPTALAPYEQYF. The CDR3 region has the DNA TGTGCCAGCAACCAAGACCGTGCGGGGCCCACAGCTCTTGCTCCCTACGAGCAGTACTTC.

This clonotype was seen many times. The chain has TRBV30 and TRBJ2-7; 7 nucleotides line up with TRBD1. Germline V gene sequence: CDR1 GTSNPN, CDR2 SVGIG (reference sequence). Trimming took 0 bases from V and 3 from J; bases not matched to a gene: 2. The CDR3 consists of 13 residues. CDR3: CAWSVNRGYEQYF. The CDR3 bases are TGTGCCTGGAGTGTAAACAGGGGCTACGAGCAGTACTTC.

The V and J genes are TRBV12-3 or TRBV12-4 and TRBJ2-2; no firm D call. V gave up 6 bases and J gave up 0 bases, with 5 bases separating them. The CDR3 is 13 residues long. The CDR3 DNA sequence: TGTGCCAGCAGGGACGCGAACACCGGGGAGCTGTTTTTT. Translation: CASRDANTGELFF.

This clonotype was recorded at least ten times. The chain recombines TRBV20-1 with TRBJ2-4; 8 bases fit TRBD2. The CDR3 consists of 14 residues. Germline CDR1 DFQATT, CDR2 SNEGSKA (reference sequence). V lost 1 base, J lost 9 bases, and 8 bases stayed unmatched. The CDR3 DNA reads TGCAGTGCTAGAGCTTCACCGGGGGGGGGCATTCAGTACTTC. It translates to CSARASPGGGIQYF.

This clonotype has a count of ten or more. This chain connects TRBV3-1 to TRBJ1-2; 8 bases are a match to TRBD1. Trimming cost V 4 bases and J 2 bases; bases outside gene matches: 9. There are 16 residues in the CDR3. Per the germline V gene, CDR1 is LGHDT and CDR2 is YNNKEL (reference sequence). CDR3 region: CASSPPPWTGNYGYTF. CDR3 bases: TGTGCCAGCAGCCCGCCACCCTGGACAGGGAACTATGGCTACACCTTC. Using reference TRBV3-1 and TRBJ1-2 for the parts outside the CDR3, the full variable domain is DTAVSQTPKYLVTQMGNDKSIKCEQNLGHDTMYWYKQDSKKFLKIMFSYNNKELIINETVPNRFSPKSPDKAHLNLHINSLELGDSAVYFCASSPPPWTGNYGYTFGSGTRLTVV.

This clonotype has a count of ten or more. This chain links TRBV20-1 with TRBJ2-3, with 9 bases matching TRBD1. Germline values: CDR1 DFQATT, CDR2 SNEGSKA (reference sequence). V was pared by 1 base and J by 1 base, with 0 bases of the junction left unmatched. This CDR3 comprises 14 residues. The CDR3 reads CSARGTGGTDTQYF. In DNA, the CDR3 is TGCAGTGCTAGAGGGACAGGGGGCACAGATACGCAGTATTTT.

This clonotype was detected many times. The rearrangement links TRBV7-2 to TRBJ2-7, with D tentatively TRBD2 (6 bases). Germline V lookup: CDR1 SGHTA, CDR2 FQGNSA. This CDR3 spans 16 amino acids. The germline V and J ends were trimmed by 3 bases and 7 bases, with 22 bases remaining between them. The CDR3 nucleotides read TGTGCCAGCAGCTTGGCTCCGGGACGATCGAGCGGGGAGCAGTACTTC. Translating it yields CASSLAPGRSSGEQYF.

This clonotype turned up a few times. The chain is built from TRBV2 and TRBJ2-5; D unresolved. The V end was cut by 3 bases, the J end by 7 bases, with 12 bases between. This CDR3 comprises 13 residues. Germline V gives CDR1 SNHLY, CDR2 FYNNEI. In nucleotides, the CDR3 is TGTGCCAGCAGTGACGTGGGCGTGGGGACCCAGTACTTC. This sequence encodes CASSDVGVGTQYF.

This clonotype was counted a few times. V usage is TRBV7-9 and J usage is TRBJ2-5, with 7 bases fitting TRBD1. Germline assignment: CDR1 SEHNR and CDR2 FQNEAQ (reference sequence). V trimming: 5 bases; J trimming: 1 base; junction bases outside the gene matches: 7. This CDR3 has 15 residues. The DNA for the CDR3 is TGTGCCAGCAGCGCAAAACAGGGGTCCCAAGAGACCCAGTACTTC. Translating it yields CASSAKQGSQETQYF.

CDR3 in DNA: TGTGCCACCAGCGGAACCCGACAGGGGCATACGCAGTATTTT. It specifies CATSGTRQGHTQYF. The rearrangement uses TRBV15 and TRBJ2-3, with 8 bases lining up with TRBD1. Looked up from germline, CDR1 is LNHNV and CDR2 is YYDKDF (reference sequence). V trimming: 5 bases; J trimming: 7 bases; junction bases outside the gene matches: 8. This CDR3 spans 14 amino acids.

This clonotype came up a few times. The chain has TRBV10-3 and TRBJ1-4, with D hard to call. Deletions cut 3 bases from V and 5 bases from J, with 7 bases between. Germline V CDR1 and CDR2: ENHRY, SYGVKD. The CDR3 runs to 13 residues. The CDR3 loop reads CAISDQNNEKLFF. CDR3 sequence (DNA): TGTGCCATCAGTGATCAGAACAATGAAAAACTGTTTTTT.

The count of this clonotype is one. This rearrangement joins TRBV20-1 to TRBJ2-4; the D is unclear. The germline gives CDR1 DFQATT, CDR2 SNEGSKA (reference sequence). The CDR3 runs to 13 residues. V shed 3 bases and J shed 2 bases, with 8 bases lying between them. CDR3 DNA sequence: TGCAGTGCTAGCGACGGGCCCAAAAACATTCAGTACTTC. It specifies CSASDGPKNIQYF.

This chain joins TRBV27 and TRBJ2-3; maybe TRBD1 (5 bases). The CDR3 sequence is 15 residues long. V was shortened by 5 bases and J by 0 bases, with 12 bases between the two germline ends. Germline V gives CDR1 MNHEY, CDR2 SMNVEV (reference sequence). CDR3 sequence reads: CASSGHSTSTDTQYF. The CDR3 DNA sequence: TGTGCCAGCAGTGGACACAGCACTAGCACAGATACGCAGTATTTT.

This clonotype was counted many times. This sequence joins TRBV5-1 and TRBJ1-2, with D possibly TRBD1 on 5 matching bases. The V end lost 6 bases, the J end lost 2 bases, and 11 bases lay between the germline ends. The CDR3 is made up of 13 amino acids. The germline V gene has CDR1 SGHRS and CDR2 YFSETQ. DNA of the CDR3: TGCGCCAGCACCCCGGGGCCCAACTATGGCTACACCTTC. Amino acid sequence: CASTPGPNYGYTF.

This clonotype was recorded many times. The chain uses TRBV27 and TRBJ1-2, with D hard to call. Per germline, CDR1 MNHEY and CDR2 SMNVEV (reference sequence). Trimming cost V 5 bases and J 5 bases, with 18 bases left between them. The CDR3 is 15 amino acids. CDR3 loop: CASSPTALGSYGYTF. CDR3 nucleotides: TGTGCCAGCAGTCCCACAGCTCTGGGATCTTATGGCTACACCTTC.

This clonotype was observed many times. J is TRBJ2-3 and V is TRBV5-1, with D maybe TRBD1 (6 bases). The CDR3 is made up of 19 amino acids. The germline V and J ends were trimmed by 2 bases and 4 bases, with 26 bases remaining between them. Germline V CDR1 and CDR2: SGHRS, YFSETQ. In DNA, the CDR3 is TGCGCCAGCAGCTTCGGAGGTGGGGGCCAACAGACGGCCCCAGATACGCAGTATTTT. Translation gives CASSFGGGGQQTAPDTQYF.

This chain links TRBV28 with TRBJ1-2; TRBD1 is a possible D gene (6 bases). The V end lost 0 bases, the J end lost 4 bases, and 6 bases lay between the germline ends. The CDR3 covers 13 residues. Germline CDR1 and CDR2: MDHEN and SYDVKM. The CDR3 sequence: CASSLWTGYGYTF. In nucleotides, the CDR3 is TGTGCCAGCAGTTTATGGACAGGCTATGGCTACACCTTC.

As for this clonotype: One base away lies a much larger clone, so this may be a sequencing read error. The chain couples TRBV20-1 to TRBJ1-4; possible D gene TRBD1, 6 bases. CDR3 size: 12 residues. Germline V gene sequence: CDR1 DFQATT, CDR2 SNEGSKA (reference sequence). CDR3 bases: TGCATGGCGGGGGGGCCTAATGGAAAACTGTTTTTT. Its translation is CMAGGPNGKLFF.